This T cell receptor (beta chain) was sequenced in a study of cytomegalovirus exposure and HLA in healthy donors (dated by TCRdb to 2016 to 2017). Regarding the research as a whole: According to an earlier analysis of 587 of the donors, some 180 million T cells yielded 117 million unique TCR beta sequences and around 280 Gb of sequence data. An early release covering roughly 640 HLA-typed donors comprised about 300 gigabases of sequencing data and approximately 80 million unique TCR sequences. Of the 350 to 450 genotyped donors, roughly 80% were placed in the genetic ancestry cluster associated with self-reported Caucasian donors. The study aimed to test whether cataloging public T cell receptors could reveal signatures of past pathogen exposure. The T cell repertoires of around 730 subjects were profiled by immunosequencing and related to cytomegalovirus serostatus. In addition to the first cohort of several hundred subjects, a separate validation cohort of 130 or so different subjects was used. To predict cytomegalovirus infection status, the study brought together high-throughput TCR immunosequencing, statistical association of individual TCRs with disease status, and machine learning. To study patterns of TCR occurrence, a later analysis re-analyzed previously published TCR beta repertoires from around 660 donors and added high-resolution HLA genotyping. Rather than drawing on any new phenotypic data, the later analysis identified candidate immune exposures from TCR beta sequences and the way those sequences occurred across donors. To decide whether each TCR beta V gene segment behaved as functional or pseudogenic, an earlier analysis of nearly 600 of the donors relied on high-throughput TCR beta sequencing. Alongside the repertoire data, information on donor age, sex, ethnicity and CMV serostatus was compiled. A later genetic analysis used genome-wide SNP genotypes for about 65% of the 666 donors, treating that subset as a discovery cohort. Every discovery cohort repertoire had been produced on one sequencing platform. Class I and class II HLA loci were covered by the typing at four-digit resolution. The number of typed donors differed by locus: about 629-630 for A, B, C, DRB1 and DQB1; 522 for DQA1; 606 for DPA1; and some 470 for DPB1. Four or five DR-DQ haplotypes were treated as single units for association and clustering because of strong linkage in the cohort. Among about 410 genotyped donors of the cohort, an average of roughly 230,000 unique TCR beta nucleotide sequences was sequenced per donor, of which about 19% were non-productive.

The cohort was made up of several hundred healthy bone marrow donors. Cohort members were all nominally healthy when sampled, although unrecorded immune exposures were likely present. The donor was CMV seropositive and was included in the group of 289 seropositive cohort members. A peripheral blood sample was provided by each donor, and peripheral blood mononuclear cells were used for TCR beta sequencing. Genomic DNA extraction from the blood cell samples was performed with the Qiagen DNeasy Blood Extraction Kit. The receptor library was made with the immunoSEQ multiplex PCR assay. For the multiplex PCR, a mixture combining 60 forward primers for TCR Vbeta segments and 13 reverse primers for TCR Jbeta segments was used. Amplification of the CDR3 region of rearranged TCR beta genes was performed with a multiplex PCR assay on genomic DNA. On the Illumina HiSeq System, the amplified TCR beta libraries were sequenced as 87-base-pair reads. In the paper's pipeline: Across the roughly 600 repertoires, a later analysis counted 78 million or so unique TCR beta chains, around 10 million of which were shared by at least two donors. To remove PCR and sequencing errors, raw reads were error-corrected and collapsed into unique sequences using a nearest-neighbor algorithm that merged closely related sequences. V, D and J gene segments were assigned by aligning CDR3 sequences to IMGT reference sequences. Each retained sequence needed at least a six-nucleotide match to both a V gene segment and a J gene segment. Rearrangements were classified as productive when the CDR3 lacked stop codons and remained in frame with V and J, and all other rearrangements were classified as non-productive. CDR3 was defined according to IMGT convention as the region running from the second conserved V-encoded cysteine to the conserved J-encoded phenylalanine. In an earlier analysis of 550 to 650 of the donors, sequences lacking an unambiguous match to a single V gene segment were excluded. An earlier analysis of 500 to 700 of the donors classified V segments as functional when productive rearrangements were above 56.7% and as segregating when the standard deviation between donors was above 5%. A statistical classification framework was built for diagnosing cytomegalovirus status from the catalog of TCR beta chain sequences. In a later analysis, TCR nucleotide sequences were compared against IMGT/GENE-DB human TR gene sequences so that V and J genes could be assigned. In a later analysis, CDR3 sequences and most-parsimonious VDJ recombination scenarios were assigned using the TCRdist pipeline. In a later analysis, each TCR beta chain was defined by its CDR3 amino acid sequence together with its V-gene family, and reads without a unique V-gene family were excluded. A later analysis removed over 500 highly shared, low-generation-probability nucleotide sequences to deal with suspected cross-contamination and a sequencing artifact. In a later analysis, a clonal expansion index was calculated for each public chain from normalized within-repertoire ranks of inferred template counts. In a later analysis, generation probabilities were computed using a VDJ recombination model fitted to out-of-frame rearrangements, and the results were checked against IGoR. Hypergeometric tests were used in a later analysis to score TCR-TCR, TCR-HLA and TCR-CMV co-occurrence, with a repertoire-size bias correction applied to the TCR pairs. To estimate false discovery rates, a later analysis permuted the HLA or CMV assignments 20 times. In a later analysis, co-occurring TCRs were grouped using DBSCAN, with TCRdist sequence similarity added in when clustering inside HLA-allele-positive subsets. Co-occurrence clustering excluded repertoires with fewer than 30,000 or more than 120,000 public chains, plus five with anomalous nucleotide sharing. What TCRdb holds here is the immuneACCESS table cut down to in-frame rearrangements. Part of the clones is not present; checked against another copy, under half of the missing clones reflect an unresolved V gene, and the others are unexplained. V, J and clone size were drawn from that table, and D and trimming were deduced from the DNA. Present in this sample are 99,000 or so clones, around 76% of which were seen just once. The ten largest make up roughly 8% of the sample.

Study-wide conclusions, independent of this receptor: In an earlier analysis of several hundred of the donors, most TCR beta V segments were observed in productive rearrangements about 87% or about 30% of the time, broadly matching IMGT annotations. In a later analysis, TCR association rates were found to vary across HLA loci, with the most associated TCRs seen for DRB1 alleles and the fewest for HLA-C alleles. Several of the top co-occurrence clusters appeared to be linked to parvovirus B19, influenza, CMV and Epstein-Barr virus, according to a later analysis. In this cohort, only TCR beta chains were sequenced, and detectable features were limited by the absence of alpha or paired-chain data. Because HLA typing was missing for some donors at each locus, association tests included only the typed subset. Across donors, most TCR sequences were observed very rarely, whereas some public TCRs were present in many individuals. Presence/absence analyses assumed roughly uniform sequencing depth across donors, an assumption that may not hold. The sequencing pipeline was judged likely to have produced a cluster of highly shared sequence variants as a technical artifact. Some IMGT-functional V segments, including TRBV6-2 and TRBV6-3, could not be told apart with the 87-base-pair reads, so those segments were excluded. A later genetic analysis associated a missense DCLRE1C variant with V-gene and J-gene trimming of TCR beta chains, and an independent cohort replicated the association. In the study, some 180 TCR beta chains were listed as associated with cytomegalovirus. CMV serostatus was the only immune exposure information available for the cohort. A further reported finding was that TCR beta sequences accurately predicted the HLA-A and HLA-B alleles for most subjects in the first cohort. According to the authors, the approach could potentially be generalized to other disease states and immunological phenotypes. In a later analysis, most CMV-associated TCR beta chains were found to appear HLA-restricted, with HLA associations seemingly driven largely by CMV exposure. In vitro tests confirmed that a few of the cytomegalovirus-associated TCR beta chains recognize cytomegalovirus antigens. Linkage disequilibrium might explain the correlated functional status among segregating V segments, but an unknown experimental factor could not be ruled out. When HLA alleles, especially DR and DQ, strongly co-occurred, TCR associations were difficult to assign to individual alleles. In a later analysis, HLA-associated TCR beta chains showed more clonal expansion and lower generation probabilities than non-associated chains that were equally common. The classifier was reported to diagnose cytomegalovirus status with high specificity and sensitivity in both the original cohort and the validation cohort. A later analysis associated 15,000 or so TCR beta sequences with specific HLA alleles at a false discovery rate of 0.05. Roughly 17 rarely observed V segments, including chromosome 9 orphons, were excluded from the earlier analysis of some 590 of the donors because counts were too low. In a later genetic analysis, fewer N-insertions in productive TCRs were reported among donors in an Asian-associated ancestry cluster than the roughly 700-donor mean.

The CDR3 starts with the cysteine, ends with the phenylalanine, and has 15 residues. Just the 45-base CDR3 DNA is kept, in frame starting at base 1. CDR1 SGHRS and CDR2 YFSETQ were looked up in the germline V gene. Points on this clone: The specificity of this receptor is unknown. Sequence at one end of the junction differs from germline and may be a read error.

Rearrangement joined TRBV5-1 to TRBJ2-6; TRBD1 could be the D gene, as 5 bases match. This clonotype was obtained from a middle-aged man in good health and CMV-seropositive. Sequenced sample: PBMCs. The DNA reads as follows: TGCGCCAGCAGCCCGGACGGCTCTGGGGCCAACGGCCTGACTTTC. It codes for CASSPDGSGANGLTF.